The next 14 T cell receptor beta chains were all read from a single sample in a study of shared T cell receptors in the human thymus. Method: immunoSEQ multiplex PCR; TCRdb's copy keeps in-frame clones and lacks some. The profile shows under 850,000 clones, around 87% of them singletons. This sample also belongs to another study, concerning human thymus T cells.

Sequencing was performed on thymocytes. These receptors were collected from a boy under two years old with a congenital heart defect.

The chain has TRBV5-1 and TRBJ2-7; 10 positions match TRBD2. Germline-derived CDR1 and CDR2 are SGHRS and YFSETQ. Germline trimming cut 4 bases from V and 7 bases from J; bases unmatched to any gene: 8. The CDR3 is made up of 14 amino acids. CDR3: CASSGVAGGFEQYF. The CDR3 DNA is TGCGCCAGCAGCGGGGTAGCGGGAGGATTTGAGCAGTACTTC.

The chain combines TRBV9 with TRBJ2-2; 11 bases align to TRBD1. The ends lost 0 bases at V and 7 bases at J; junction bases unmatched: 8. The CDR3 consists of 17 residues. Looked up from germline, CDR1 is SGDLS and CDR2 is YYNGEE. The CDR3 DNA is TGTGCCAGCAGCGTAGGAATGGACAGGGGGCGCTTCGGGGAGCTGTTTTTT. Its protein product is CASSVGMDRGRFGELFF. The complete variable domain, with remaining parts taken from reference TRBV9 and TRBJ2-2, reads DSGVTQTPKHLITATGQRVTLRCSPRSGDLSVYWYQQSLDQGLQFLIQYYNGEERAKGNILERFSAQQFPDLHSELNLSSLELGDSALYFCASSVGMDRGRFGELFFGEGSRLTVL.

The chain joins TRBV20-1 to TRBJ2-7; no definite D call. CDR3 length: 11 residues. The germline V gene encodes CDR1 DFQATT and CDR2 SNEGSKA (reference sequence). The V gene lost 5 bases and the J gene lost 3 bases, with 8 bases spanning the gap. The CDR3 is CSASVDYEQYF. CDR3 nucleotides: TGCAGTGCTTCAGTCGACTACGAGCAGTACTTC.

The CDR3 loop is CGGTSGGTGELFF. CDR3 bases: TGTGGCGGGACTAGCGGTGGCACCGGGGAGCTGTTTTTT. This sequence joins TRBV2 and TRBJ2-2; TRBD2 aligns across 11 bases. The CDR3 is 13 residues long. The V gene's germline CDR1 is SNHLY and CDR2 FYNNEI. The whole variable domain, filled in from reference TRBV2 and TRBJ2-2, reads EPEVTQTPSHQVTQMGQEVILRCVPISNHLYFYWYRQILGQKVEFLVSFYNNEISEKSEIFDDQFSVERPDGSNFTLKIRSTKLEDSAMYFCGGTSGGTGELFFGEGSRLTVL.

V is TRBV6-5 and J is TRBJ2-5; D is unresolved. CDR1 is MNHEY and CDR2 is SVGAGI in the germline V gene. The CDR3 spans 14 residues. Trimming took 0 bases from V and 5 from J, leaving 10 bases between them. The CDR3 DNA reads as TGTGCCAGCAGTTACTCCGCGGAGATGGAGACCCAGTACTTC. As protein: CASSYSAEMETQYF.

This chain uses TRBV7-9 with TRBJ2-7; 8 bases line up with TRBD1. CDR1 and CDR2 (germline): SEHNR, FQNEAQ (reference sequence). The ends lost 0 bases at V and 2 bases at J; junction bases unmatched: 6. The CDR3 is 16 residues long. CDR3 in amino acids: CASSLALQGVPYEQYF. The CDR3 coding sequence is TGTGCCAGCAGCTTAGCGTTACAGGGGGTCCCCTACGAGCAGTACTTC.

CDR3 amino acids: CASGPKVQGGNTGELFF. The CDR3 DNA reads as TGCGCCAGCGGCCCCAAGGTACAGGGGGGGAACACCGGGGAGCTGTTTTTT. V gene TRBV4-3 combines with J gene TRBJ2-2, with 8 bases matching TRBD1. The length of the CDR3 is 17 residues. Germline-derived CDR1 and CDR2 are LGHNA and YSLEER. The V and J ends lost 8 bases and 1 base, in that order; junction bases with no gene match: 12.

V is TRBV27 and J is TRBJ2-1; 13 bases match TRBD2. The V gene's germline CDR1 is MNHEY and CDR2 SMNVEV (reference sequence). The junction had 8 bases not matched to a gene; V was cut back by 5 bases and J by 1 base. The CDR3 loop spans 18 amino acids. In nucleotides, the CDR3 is TGTGCCAGCAGTCCCCAAAGGACTAGCGGGAGTTCCTACAATGAGCAGTTCTTC. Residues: CASSPQRTSGSSYNEQFF.

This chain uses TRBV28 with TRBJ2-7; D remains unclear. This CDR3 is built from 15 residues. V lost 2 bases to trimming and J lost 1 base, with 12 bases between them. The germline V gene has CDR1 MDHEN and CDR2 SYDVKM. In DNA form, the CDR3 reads TGTGCCAGCAGTTTAGACAAGGAAGGATCCTACGAGCAGTACTTC. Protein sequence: CASSLDKEGSYEQYF.

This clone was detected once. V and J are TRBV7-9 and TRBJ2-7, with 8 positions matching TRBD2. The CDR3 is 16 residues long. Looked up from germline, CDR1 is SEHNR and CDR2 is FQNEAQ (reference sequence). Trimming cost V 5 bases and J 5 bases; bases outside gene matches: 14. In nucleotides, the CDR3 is TGTGCCAGCAGCCCTTGGACTAAGCGGGAGAACAACGAGCAGTACTTC. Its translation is CASSPWTKRENNEQYF.

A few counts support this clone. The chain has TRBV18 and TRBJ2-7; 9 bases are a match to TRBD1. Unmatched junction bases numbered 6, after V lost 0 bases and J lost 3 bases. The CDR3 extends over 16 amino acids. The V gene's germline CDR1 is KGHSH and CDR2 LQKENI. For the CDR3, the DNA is TGTGCCAGCTCACCACCTAGGACAGGGGCGGACTACGAGCAGTACTTC. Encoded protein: CASSPPRTGADYEQYF.

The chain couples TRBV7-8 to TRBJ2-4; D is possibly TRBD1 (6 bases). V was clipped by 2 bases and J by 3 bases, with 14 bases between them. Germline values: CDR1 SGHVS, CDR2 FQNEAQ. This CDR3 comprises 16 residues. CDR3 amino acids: CASSLTQGLGKNIQYF. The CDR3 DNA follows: TGTGCCAGCAGCTTAACCCAGGGGTTGGGCAAAAACATTCAGTACTTC.

Written as DNA, the CDR3 is TGCAGCGTTGTCCCCGGGAGGGCCCACGAGCAGTACTTC. Its protein is CSVVPGRAHEQYF. The rearrangement uses TRBV29-1 and TRBJ2-7; 8 bases fit TRBD2. Germline CDR1 and CDR2: SQVTM and ANQGSEA. V lost 4 bases and J lost 5; bases outside the gene matches: 7. The CDR3 contains 13 residues.

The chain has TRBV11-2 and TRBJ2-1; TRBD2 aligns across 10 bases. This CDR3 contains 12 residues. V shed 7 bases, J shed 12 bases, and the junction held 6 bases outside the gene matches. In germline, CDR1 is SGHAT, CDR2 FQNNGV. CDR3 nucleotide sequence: TGTGCCAGCACCCCCCCTAGCGGGAGGCAGTTCTTC. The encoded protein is CASTPPSGRQFF.